The 24 T cell receptor beta chains listed next were all sequenced from one sample in a study of human T cells and chemical hapten exposure. TCRdb re-derived calls from the RACE reads in MiXCR, one entry per CDR3 protein. The table records about 95,000 distinct CDR3 sequences, about an eighth of them present only once. The time point: patch test 2, 6 weeks after DPC sensitization. Treatment noted: therapeutic diphenylcyclopropenone sensitization with weekly scalp DPC. Here the sequenced sample was whole blood, taken in connection with sensitization to the hapten diphenylcyclopropenone (DPC). The receptors come from a woman aged 40-49 years with alopecia areata. Some clones in this sample may be carry-over from other donors' samples.

The chain combines TRBV19 with TRBJ2-6; D gene ambiguous. The CDR3 runs to 12 residues. Trimming removed 6 bases at V and 8 bases at J, with 8 bases between. Germline-derived CDR1 and CDR2 are LNHDA and SQIVND (reference sequence). CDR3 bases: TGTGCCAGTAGCCGAGACACCAACGTCCTGACTTTC. Its protein is CASSRDTNVLTF.

The CDR3 DNA reads TGTGCCAGCAGCTTAGGGACTAGCGGGGGGGAGCAGTTCTTC. Its protein is CASSLGTSGGEQFF. The chain links TRBV7-2 to TRBJ2-1, with 14 nucleotides matching TRBD2. The CDR3 loop spans 14 amino acids. The V gene end was trimmed by 1 base and the J gene end by 10 bases; junction bases not matched to a gene: 0. Germline assignment: CDR1 SGHTA and CDR2 FQGNSA.

This clonotype was counted a few times. The chain employs TRBV6-1 and TRBJ2-5; D assignment may be TRBD1 or TRBD2 (7 bases each). The germline V gene encodes CDR1 MNHNS and CDR2 SASEGT. The CDR3 has 13 amino acids. Trimming cost V 4 bases and J 13 bases, with 19 bases left between them. The CDR3 sequence is CASSGPPGRGPYF. In DNA form, the CDR3 reads TGTGCCAGCAGTGGCCCCCCGGGGAGGGGGCCGTACTTC.

This chain uses TRBV20-1 with TRBJ2-5; 8 nucleotides align to TRBD1. The V gene's germline CDR1 is DFQATT and CDR2 SNEGSKA (reference sequence). Germline trimming cut 4 bases from V and 2 bases from J; bases unmatched to any gene: 9. The CDR3 has 15 residues. The CDR3 nucleotides are TGCAGTGCTATACCCGGGACAGGAGCGCAAGAGACCCAGTACTTC. Encoded protein: CSAIPGTGAQETQYF.

This clonotype has only a few counts. V gene TRBV30 combines with J gene TRBJ2-1, with 8 bases fitting TRBD2. After removal of 5 bases from V and 2 bases from J, the junction contained 5 bases not matched to a gene. CDR1 is GTSNPN and CDR2 is SVGIG in the germline V gene (reference sequence). The CDR3 is 14 amino acids. The CDR3 bases are TGTGCCTGGTCGGGAGGGGGGGCCTACAATGAGCAGTTCTTC. It codes for CAWSGGGAYNEQFF.

The rearrangement joins TRBV29-1 to TRBJ2-7; TRBD2 agrees at 10 bases. The CDR3 runs to 13 residues. Germline CDR1 reads SQVTM; CDR2 reads ANQGSEA. V gave up 6 bases and J gave up 7 bases; unmatched junction bases: 9. The CDR3 nucleotides are TGCAGCGTCTCAGCGGGAGGGCCGGGGGAGCAGTACTTC. This gives the protein CSVSAGGPGEQYF.

This chain uses TRBV20-1 with TRBJ1-6, with no clear D. The germline CDR1 and CDR2 sequences are DFQATT and SNEGSKA (reference sequence). V dropped 5 bases and J dropped 5 bases, with 10 bases sitting between them. The CDR3 is 13 residues long. CDR3 DNA sequence: TGCAGTGCTCGAACGGATGATAATTCACCCCTCCACTTT. Its translation is CSARTDDNSPLHF.

This chain links TRBV7-2 with TRBJ2-5, with 7 bases lining up with TRBD2. Germline V lookup: CDR1 SGHTA, CDR2 FQGNSA. This CDR3 comprises 14 residues. Germline trimming cut 5 bases from V and 4 bases from J; bases unmatched to any gene: 7. CDR3 in DNA: TGTGCCAGCAGCGCCCCCCCGGGGGGAGAGACCCAGTACTTC. It translates to CASSAPPGGETQYF.

This clonotype appeared many times. The J gene is TRBJ1-2, the V gene TRBV3-1; a possible D gene is TRBD1 (5 bases). CDR1 and CDR2 from the germline V gene are LGHDT and YNNKEL (reference sequence). There are 15 residues in the CDR3. V lost 5 bases, J lost 0 bases, and 13 bases lay in between. The DNA of the CDR3 is TGTGCCAGCAGCACGGGACGCAATTCTAACTATGGCTACACCTTC. It yields the protein CASSTGRNSNYGYTF.

This chain uses TRBV11-2 with TRBJ1-1, with D unresolved. CDR3 size: 13 residues. Germline V gene lookup returns CDR1 SGHAT and CDR2 FQNNGV. Trimming shortened V by 5 bases and J by 6 bases, and 13 bases separated the two germline ends. The CDR3 nucleotides are TGTGCCAGCAGCCCCATCCGAGCCGCTGAAGCTTTCTTT. It specifies CASSPIRAAEAFF.

Concerning this clonotype: A read error may be the cause here, since a much bigger clone is one base away. This chain connects TRBV6-1 to TRBJ1-5, with 7 bases matching TRBD1. This CDR3 region has 16 residues. Germline values: CDR1 MNHNS, CDR2 SASEGT. The chain's CDR3 is CDSTPPTGGRGQPQHF. The DNA of the CDR3 is TGTGACAGCACTCCTCCCACCGGGGGCAGGGGGCAGCCCCAGCATTTT.

As regards this clonotype: This could be a read error, since a much larger clone is one nucleotide away. J is TRBJ2-1 and V is TRBV28; TRBD1 matches 8 bases. The CDR3 is 15 amino acids. The germline V gene has CDR1 MDHEN and CDR2 SYDVKM. CDR3 amino acids: CVSSGPGTGYNEQFF. The CDR3 DNA sequence: TGTGTCAGCAGTGGACCCGGGACAGGTTACAATGAGCAGTTCTTC.

This clonotype was counted at least ten times. The rearrangement links TRBV5-1 to TRBJ2-3; D remains ambiguous. Between the trimmed V and J ends, which lost 4 bases and 0 bases, there was a span of 15 bases. The germline gives CDR1 SGHRS, CDR2 YFSETQ. This CDR3 contains 16 residues. CDR3 region: CASSLKAYSSTDTQYF. The CDR3 nucleotides read TGCGCCAGCAGCCTCAAAGCGTACTCGAGCACAGATACGCAGTATTTT.

This clonotype was seen repeatedly, ten times or more. The genes are TRBV21-1 and TRBJ2-7. TRBV21-1 is given as a pseudogene. The CDR3 has 12 amino acids. CDR3 residues: CASSHFWWEQYF. Here the CDR3 DNA reads TGTGCCAGCAGCCATTTCTGGTGGGAGCAGTACTTC.

This clonotype was found a few times. This chain uses TRBV12-3 or TRBV12-4 with TRBJ2-7; either TRBD1 or TRBD2 may supply D (7 bases each). Trimming removed 1 base from V and 4 bases from J, with 20 bases in between. This CDR3 has 17 residues. CDR3 sequence reads: CASSLVTGEGIGYEQYF. In nucleotides, the CDR3 is TGTGCCAGCAGTTTAGTAACAGGGGAGGGGATAGGATACGAGCAGTACTTC.

There are a few counts of this clonotype. The chain employs TRBV12-3 or TRBV12-4 and TRBJ2-2; 15 bases map to TRBD2. The CDR3 has 18 residues. Trimming cost V 3 bases and J 4 bases; bases outside gene matches: 6. This chain's CDR3 is CASSFRTSGRALTGELFF. As DNA, the CDR3 is TGTGCCAGCAGTTTCCGGACTAGCGGGAGGGCCCTCACCGGGGAGCTGTTTTTT.

There are many counts of this clonotype. The rearrangement uses TRBV20-1 and TRBJ2-7, with a possible D match to TRBD1 (8 bases). CDR1 is DFQATT and CDR2 is SNEGSKA in the germline V gene (reference sequence). The CDR3 contains 14 residues. Trimming took off 4 bases at V and 6 bases at J, with 19 bases between the two ends. The CDR3 protein is CSATTGTGGVEQYF. The CDR3 coding sequence is TGCAGTGCTACAACTGGAACAGGGGGGGTCGAGCAGTACTTC.

This clonotype was detected a few times. The chain combines TRBV9 with TRBJ2-1; no definite D call. The CDR3 covers 15 residues. CDR1 is SGDLS, CDR2 YYNGEE, per germline. Trimming removed 0 bases from V and 7 bases from J, with 14 bases in between. The CDR3 nucleotides read TGTGCCAGCAGCGTAGAGGCAGATTTGGGGAATGAGCAGTTCTTC. Its translation is CASSVEADLGNEQFF. Looking up the rest from reference TRBV9 and TRBJ2-1 gives the full variable domain: DSGVTQTPKHLITATGQRVTLRCSPRSGDLSVYWYQQSLDQGLQFLIQYYNGEERAKGNILERFSAQQFPDLHSELNLSSLELGDSALYFCASSVEADLGNEQFFGPGTRLTVL.

The chain couples TRBV7-2 to TRBJ2-7; D could derive from TRBD1 or TRBD2 (5 bases each). The CDR3 length is 14 residues. The V gene lost 5 bases and the J gene lost 5 bases, with 16 bases spanning the gap. CDR1 is SGHTA, CDR2 FQGNSA, per germline. CDR3 region: CASSPGRRQHEQYF. DNA of the CDR3: TGTGCCAGCAGCCCTGGGAGAAGACAGCACGAGCAGTACTTC.

This clonotype showed up many times. The chain combines TRBV19 with TRBJ2-6; D unresolved. The CDR3 has 16 residues. Deletions cut 3 bases from V and 1 base from J, with 10 bases between. Germline lookup yields CDR1 LNHDA and CDR2 SQIVND (reference sequence). The CDR3 protein is CASSIREGSGANVLTF. CDR3 sequence (DNA): TGTGCCAGTAGTATTCGTGAAGGGTCTGGGGCCAACGTCCTGACTTTC.

The V call is TRBV4-3, the J call TRBJ1-5; D call uncertain. This CDR3 has 14 residues. Trimming shortened V by 4 bases and J by 1 base, and 8 bases separated the two germline ends. Germline lookup yields CDR1 LGHNA and CDR2 YSLEER. CDR3 coding DNA: TGCGCCAGCAGCCCTGAGCTCAGCAATCAGCCCCAGCATTTT. Its translation is CASSPELSNQPQHF.

This clonotype has ten or more counts. The chain carries TRBV7-9 and TRBJ2-5; possibly TRBD2 for D (6 bases). CDR1 is SEHNR, CDR2 FQNEAQ, per germline (reference sequence). V gave up 1 base and J gave up 2 bases, with 11 bases separating them. The CDR3 is made up of 15 amino acids. In nucleotides, the CDR3 is TGTGCCAGCAGCTTAGGACCTAGCGTACAAGAGACCCAGTACTTC. Its translation: CASSLGPSVQETQYF.

This clonotype was found a few times. The chain links TRBV7-3 to TRBJ2-1; perhaps D is TRBD1 or TRBD2 (5 bases each). Germline assignment: CDR1 SGHTA and CDR2 FQGTGA. The CDR3 totals 13 residues. V shed 2 bases and J shed 12 bases, with 14 bases lying between them. CDR3 amino acids: CASSLDSGDVQFF. The CDR3 DNA sequence: TGTGCCAGCAGCTTAGATTCTGGGGACGTGCAGTTCTTC.

The V call is TRBV20-1, the J call TRBJ2-7; the match to TRBD1 covers 10 bases. Germline CDR1 is DFQATT and CDR2 is SNEGSKA (reference sequence). After removal of 5 bases from V and 5 bases from J, the junction contained 12 bases not matched to a gene. The CDR3 loop spans 15 amino acids. The CDR3 sequence: CSARSRDRGGHEQYF. As DNA, the CDR3 is TGCAGTGCTCGTTCCCGGGACAGGGGAGGCCACGAGCAGTACTTC.